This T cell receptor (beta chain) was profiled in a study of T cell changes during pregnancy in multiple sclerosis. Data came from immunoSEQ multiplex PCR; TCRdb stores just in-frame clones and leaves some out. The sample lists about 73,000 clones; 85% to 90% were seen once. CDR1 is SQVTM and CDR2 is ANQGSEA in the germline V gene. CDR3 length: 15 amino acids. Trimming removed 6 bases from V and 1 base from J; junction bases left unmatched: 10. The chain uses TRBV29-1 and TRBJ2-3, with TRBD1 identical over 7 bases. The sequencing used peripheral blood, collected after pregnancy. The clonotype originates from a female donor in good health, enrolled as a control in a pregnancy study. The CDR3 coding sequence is TGCAGCGTGCTCGGGACAGTCGGGGGCACAGATACGCAGTATTTT. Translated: CSVLGTVGGTDTQYF.